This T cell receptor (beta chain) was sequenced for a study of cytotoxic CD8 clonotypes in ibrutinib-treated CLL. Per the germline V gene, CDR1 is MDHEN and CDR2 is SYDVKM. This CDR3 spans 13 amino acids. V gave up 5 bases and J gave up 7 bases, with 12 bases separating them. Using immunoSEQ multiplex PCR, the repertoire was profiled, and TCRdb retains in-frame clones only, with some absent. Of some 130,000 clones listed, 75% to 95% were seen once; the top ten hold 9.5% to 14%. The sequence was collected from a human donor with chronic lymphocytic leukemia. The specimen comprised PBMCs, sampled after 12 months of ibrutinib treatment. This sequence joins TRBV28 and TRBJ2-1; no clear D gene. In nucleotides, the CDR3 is TGTGCCAGCAGTCGAGAATGGCTAAATGAGCAGTTCTTC. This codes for CASSREWLNEQFF.